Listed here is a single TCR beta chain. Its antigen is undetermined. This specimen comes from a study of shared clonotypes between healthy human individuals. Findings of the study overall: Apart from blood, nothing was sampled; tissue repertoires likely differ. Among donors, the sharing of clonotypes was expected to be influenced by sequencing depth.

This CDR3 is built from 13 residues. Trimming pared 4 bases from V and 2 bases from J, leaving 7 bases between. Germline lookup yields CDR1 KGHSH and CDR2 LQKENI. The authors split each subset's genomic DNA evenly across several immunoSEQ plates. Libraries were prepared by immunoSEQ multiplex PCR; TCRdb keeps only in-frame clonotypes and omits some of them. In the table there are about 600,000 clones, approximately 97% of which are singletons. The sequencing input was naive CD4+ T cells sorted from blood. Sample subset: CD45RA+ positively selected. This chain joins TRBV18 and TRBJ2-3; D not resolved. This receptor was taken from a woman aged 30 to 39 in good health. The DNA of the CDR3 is TGTGCCAGCTCACTCCTCCCCACAGATACGCAGTATTTT. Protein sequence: CASSLLPTDTQYF.